This TCR beta chain was identified during a study of a mutant IDH1 vaccine in newly diagnosed glioma. Specified time point: week 5, during vaccination. Each vaccine dose was 300 ug of mutant IDH1 20-mer peptide, with topical imiquimod. This CDR3 spans 15 amino acids. CDR1 is SGHAT and CDR2 is FQNNGV in the germline V gene. V trimming: 6 bases; J trimming: 1 base; junction bases outside the gene matches: 6. A note on this clone: What it binds is not known.

Some clones are missing from TCRdb's copy, which holds only in-frame ones; the method was immunoSEQ multiplex PCR. The repertoire consists of around 51,000 clones, with around four fifths occurring once and the leading ten covering under 2%. This material consisted of PBMCs, taken from a glioma patient whose treatment included an IDH1 peptide vaccine. This TCR derives from a woman between 40 and 55 years old with glioma. V gene TRBV11-2 combines with J gene TRBJ2-3; TRBD2 aligns across 8 bases. The CDR3 loop reads CASSPWTSRTDTQYF. The CDR3 nucleotides read TGTGCCAGCAGTCCTTGGACTAGCCGCACAGATACGCAGTATTTT.